These 17 T cell receptor beta chains originate from one sample sequenced in a study of response to subunit inactivated influenza vaccine. From the RT-PCR reads, TCRdb called clonotypes with MiXCR, one entry per CDR3 protein. Among 530,000 or so distinct CDR3 sequences, about 12% were seen once, and the ten largest hold about a tenth. The material sequenced was PBMCs from blood, taken on the day of vaccination. These receptor sequences come from a middle-aged man who received an inactivated influenza vaccine.

This clonotype was seen a few times. The chain carries TRBV20-1 and TRBJ2-5; 10 bases are shared with TRBD2. Trimming removed 5 bases from V and 3 bases from J; junction bases left unmatched: 6. The CDR3 loop spans 14 amino acids. The germline gives CDR1 DFQATT, CDR2 SNEGSKA (reference sequence). DNA of the CDR3: TGCAGTGCTTTTTGGACTAGCGGAAAAGAGACCCAGTACTTC. It encodes CSAFWTSGKETQYF.

This clonotype occurred a few times. This rearrangement joins TRBV9 to TRBJ2-3; TRBD2 is a possible D gene (6 bases). There are 15 residues in the CDR3. V was cut by 3 bases and J by 2 bases, with 13 bases left in between. Germline values: CDR1 SGDLS, CDR2 YYNGEE. The CDR3 sequence: CASSAAGTITDTQYF. The DNA of the CDR3 is TGTGCCAGCAGCGCCGCGGGGACCATCACAGATACGCAGTATTTT.

This clonotype came up a few times. This chain uses TRBV7-2 with TRBJ1-2, with D hard to call. CDR1 and CDR2 (germline): SGHTA, FQGNSA. Trimming removed 4 bases from V and 6 bases from J, with 12 bases in between. The CDR3 is made up of 13 amino acids. The CDR3 DNA reads TGTGCCAGCAGCTCGACACGTAGGGATGGCTACACCTTC. It codes for CASSSTRRDGYTF.

This clonotype was detected many times. This chain links TRBV9 with TRBJ1-2, with D uncertain. This CDR3 comprises 12 residues. Germline CDR1 reads SGDLS; CDR2 reads YYNGEE. V was clipped by 3 bases and J by 2 bases, with 5 bases between them. The chain's CDR3 is CASSAHNYGYTF. The DNA of the CDR3 is TGTGCCAGCAGCGCGCACAACTATGGCTACACCTTC.

The chain recombines TRBV29-1 with TRBJ2-3; D is ambiguous. Looked up from germline, CDR1 is SQVTM and CDR2 is ANQGSEA. The CDR3 runs 12 residues. Trimming took 7 bases from V and 0 from J, leaving 8 bases between them. The CDR3 nucleotides read TGCAGCGGGGCCTACAGCACAGATACGCAGTATTTT. Translation: CSGAYSTDTQYF.

The rearrangement joins TRBV4-2 to TRBJ1-1, with D possibly TRBD1 on 5 matching bases. The CDR3 is 15 residues long. The V end lost 0 bases, the J end lost 3 bases, and 11 bases lay between the germline ends. The germline V gene encodes CDR1 LGHNA and CDR2 YNFKEQ. This CDR3 is CASSQDDGAYTEAFF. The CDR3 DNA sequence: TGTGCCAGCAGCCAAGATGATGGGGCGTACACTGAAGCTTTCTTT.

The V and J genes are TRBV5-1 and TRBJ2-2; tentatively, D is TRBD2 (5 bases). From germline, CDR1 is SGHRS and CDR2 YFSETQ. Deletions cut 0 bases from V and 3 bases from J, with 18 bases between. The CDR3 consists of 18 residues. CDR3 loop: CASSLVTRFSSYTGELFF. The DNA of the CDR3 is TGCGCCAGCAGCTTGGTCACCCGTTTTTCTAGCTACACCGGGGAGCTGTTTTTT. Combining the CDR3 with reference TRBV5-1 and TRBJ2-2 gives the whole variable domain KAGVTQTPRYLIKTRGQQVTLSCSPISGHRSVSWYQQTPGQGLQFLFEYFSETQRNKGNFPGRFSGRQFSNSRSEMNVSTLELGDSALYLCASSLVTRFSSYTGELFFGEGSRLTVL.

The chain recombines TRBV7-2 with TRBJ1-2; 7 nucleotides match TRBD1. The germline gives CDR1 SGHTA, CDR2 FQGNSA. V gave up 8 bases and J gave up 4 bases; unmatched junction bases: 10. The CDR3 covers 14 residues. In nucleotides, the CDR3 is TGTGCCAGCGGGAGAGGGGGCTTACTCTATGGCTACACCTTC. It specifies CASGRGGLLYGYTF. Full variable domain (remainder filled in from reference TRBV7-2 and TRBJ1-2): GAGVSQSPSNKVTEKGKDVELRCDPISGHTALYWYRQSLGQGLEFLIYFQGNSAPDKSGLPSDRFSAERTGGSVSTLTIQRTQQEDSAVYLCASGRGGLLYGYTFGSGTRLTVV.

V is TRBV29-1 and J is TRBJ2-3; D may be TRBD2 (6 bases). The V gene lost 5 bases and the J gene lost 6 bases, with 15 bases spanning the gap. CDR1 and CDR2 from the germline V gene are SQVTM and ANQGSEA. The CDR3 length is 13 residues. This chain's CDR3 is CSVLPAGIDTQYF. The CDR3 DNA reads as TGCAGCGTTTTGCCAGCGGGTATCGATACGCAGTATTTT.

This clonotype was detected a few times. CDR3 region: CARHTGYSNQPQHF. DNA of the CDR3: TGTGCCAGGCATACAGGCTATAGCAATCAGCCCCAGCATTTT. The chain recombines TRBV7-9 with TRBJ1-5; tentatively, D is TRBD1 (5 bases). Germline values: CDR1 SEHNR, CDR2 FQNEAQ (reference sequence). V lost 9 bases, J lost 0 bases, and 12 bases lay in between. The CDR3 contains 14 residues.

This clonotype turned up a few times. V usage is TRBV20-1 and J usage is TRBJ2-1, with 13 positions matching TRBD2. From germline, CDR1 is DFQATT and CDR2 SNEGSKA (reference sequence). With 2 bases clipped from V and 6 bases from J, the junction kept 7 bases outside the gene matches. The CDR3 totals 16 residues. In nucleotides, the CDR3 is TGCAGTGCTAGACCTCTACTAGCGGGGGGGCTCAATGAGCAGTTCTTC. Encoded protein: CSARPLLAGGLNEQFF.

This clonotype occurred a few times. The chain is built from TRBV11-2 and TRBJ2-7; D possibly uses TRBD1 or TRBD2 (6 bases each). Trimming removed 1 base from V and 5 bases from J, with 15 bases in between. Per germline, CDR1 SGHAT and CDR2 FQNNGV. This CDR3 spans 15 amino acids. Written as DNA, the CDR3 is TGTGCCAGCAGCTTAGGGGGGGCTAGGCTTAACGAGCAGTACTTC. Translating it yields CASSLGGARLNEQYF.

This clonotype was observed a few times. The genes are TRBV28 and TRBJ2-4; perhaps TRBD2 as D (6 bases). The V end lost 3 bases, the J end lost 1 base, and 10 bases lay between the germline ends. The CDR3 sequence is 15 residues long. CDR1 and CDR2 (germline): MDHEN, SYDVKM. CDR3 bases: TGTGCCAGCAGTTTTGGGGGGATCGCCAAAAACATTCAGTACTTC. Translating it yields CASSFGGIAKNIQYF.

In this sample, this clonotype turned up a few times. The chain joins TRBV10-3 to TRBJ2-7, with TRBD1 as a possible D gene (5 bases). The germline V gene encodes CDR1 ENHRY and CDR2 SYGVKD. This CDR3 has 14 amino acids. The CDR3 protein is CPQGWQDNPYEQYF. CDR3 sequence (DNA): TGTCCTCAAGGCTGGCAGGACAATCCCTACGAGCAGTACTTC.

The chain couples TRBV11-2 to TRBJ2-3; 8 bases line up with TRBD2. The germline V gene encodes CDR1 SGHAT and CDR2 FQNNGV. V lost 5 bases, J lost 8 bases, and 3 bases stayed unmatched. The CDR3 runs 12 residues. CDR3 amino acids: CASSVREGTQYF. DNA of the CDR3: TGTGCCAGCAGCGTACGGGAGGGTACGCAGTATTTT. Using reference TRBV11-2 and TRBJ2-3 for the parts outside the CDR3, the full variable domain is EAGVAQSPRYKIIEKRQSVAFWCNPISGHATLYWYQQILGQGPKLLIQFQNNGVVDDSQLPKDRFSAERLKGVDSTLKIQPAKLEDSAVYLCASSVREGTQYFGPGTRLTVL.

V gene TRBV4-1 combines with J gene TRBJ2-7; 11 bases map to TRBD2. Germline V CDR1 and CDR2: MGHRA, YSYEKL. The CDR3 length is 17 residues. V trimming: 4 bases; J trimming: 3 bases; junction bases outside the gene matches: 11. The CDR3 here is CASSPLAGGQIFYEQYF. CDR3 nucleotides: TGCGCCAGCAGCCCCCTAGCGGGGGGCCAAATTTTCTACGAGCAGTACTTC.

This clonotype has only a few counts. The chain employs TRBV7-2 and TRBJ2-5, with D tentatively TRBD1 (6 bases). The V end was cut by 1 base, the J end by 4 bases, with 13 bases between. CDR1 is SGHTA and CDR2 is FQGNSA in the germline V gene. The CDR3 loop spans 15 amino acids. This CDR3 reads CASSLVSGHLETQYF. The CDR3 bases are TGTGCCAGCAGCTTAGTTTCGGGACACTTAGAGACCCAGTACTTC.